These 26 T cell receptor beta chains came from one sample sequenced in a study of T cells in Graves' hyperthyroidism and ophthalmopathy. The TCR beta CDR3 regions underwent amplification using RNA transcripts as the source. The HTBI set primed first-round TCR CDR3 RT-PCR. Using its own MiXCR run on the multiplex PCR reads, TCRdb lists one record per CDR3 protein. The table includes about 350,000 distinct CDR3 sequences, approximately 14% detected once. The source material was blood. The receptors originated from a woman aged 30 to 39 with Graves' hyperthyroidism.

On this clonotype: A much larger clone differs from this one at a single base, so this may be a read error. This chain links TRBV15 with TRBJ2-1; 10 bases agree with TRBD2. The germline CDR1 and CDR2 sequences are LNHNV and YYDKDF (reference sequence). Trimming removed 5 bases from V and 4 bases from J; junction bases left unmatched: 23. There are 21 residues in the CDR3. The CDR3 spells CATSLGGRGWGLAGEYNEQFF. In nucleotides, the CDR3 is TGTGCCACCAGCCTCGGGGGCCGGGGGTGGGGCCTAGCGGGGGAGTACAATGAGCAGTTCTTC.

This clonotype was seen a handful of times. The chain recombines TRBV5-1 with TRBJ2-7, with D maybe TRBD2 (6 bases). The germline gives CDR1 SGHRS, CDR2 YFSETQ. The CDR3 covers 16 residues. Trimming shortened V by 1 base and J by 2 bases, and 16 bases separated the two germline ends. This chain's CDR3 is CASSLLPSDNTYEQYF. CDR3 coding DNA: TGCGCCAGCAGCTTGCTACCTAGCGATAACACCTACGAGCAGTACTTC.

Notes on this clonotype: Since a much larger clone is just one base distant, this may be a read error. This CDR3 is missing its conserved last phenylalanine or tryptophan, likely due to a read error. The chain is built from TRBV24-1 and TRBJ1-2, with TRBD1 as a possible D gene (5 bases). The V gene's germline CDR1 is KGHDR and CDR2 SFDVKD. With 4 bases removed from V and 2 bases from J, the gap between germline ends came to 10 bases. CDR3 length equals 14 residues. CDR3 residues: CATSDQGWNYGYTL. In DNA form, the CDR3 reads TGTGCCACCAGTGACCAGGGCTGGAACTATGGCTACACCCTC.

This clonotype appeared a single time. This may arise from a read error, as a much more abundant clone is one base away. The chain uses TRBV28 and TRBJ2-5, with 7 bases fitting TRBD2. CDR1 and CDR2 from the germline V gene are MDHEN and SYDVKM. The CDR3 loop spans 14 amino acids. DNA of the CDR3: TGTGCCACCACGCCCGGGGGGTCCCCAGAGACCCGGTACTTC. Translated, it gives CATTPGGSPETRYF.

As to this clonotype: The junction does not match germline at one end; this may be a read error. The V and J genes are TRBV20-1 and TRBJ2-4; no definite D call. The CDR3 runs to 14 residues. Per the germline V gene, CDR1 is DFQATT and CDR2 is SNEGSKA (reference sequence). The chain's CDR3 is CSARDSSAKTIQYF. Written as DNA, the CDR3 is TGCAGTGCTAGGGATAGCTCTGCCAAAACCATTCAGTACTTC.

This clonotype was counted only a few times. The CDR3 loop is CASSLMASPNYGYTF. In DNA form, the CDR3 reads TGTGCCAGCAGCTTAATGGCGTCCCCGAACTATGGCTACACCTTC. The chain recombines TRBV7-9 with TRBJ1-2; no clear D. V was cut by 2 bases and J by 2 bases, with 12 bases left in between. The CDR3 has 15 residues. The germline CDR1 and CDR2 sequences are SEHNR and FQNEAQ (reference sequence).

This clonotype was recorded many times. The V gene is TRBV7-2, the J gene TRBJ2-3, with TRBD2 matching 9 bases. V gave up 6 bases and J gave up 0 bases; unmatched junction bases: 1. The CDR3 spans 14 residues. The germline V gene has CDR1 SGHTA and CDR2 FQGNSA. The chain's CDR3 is CASRLAGSTDTQYF. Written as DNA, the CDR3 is TGTGCCAGCAGACTAGCGGGTAGCACAGATACGCAGTATTTT.

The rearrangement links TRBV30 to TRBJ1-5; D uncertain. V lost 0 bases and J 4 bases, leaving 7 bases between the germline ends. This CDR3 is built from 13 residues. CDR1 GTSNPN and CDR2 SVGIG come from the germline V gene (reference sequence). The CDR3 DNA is TGTGCCTGGAGTGTAATGAGAAATCAGCCCCAGCATTTT. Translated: CAWSVMRNQPQHF.

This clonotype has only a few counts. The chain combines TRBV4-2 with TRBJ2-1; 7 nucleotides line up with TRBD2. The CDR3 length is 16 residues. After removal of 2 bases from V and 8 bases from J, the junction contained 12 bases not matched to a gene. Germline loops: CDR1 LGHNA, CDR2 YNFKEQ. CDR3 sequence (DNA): TGTGCCAGCAGCCAACCCTCTGGCGGGAGAAGGTATGAGCAGTTCTTC. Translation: CASSQPSGGRRYEQFF.

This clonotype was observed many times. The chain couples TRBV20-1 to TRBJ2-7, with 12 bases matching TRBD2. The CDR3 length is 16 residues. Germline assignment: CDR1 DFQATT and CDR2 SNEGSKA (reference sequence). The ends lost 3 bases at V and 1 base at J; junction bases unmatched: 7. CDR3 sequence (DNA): TGCAGTGCTAGCCCTAGCGGGAGGGCCGGGTCCTACGAGCAGTACTTC. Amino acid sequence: CSASPSGRAGSYEQYF.

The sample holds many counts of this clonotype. The CDR3 protein is CAWSAVTGQPQHF. In nucleotides, the CDR3 is TGTGCCTGGAGTGCCGTGACAGGGCAGCCCCAGCATTTT. The V and J genes are TRBV30 and TRBJ1-5, with 7 nucleotides matching TRBD1. V was clipped by 1 base and J by 7 bases; unmatched bases: 4. Germline loops: CDR1 GTSNPN, CDR2 SVGIG (reference sequence). CDR3 length: 13 amino acids.

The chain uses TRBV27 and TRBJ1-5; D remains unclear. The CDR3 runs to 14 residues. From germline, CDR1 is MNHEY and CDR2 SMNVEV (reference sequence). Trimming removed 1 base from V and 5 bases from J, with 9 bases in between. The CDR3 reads CASSLLRSDQPQHF. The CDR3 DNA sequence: TGTGCCAGCAGTTTATTGAGGTCAGATCAGCCCCAGCATTTT.

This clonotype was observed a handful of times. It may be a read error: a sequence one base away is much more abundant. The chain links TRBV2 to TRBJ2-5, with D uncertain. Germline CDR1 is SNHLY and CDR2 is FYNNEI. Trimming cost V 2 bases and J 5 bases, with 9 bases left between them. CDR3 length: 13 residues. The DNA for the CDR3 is TGTGCCAGCAGTGAACACTCCTGGGAGACCCAGTACTTC. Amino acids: CASSEHSWETQYF.

The CDR3 loop reads CASSLSLRYEQYF. The CDR3 bases are TGTGCCAGCAGCTTGAGTCTGAGGTACGAGCAGTACTTC. This rearrangement joins TRBV5-8 to TRBJ2-7; the D is unclear. This CDR3 has 13 amino acids. Germline CDR1 and CDR2: SGHTS and YDEGEE. The V end lost 1 base, the J end lost 4 bases, and 9 bases lay between the germline ends.

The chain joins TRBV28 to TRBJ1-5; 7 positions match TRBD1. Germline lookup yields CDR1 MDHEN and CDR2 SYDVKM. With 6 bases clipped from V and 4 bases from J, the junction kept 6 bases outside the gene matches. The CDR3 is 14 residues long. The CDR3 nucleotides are TGTGCCAGCAGACAATGGGACAGTAATCAGCCCCAGCATTTT. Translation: CASRQWDSNQPQHF.

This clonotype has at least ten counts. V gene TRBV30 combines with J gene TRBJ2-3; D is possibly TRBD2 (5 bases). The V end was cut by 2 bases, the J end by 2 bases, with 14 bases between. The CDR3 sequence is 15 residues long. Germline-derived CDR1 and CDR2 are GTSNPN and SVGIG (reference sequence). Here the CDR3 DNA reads TGTGCCTGGAGTAGTCGGGGTACCACCACAGATACGCAGTATTTT. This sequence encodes CAWSSRGTTTDTQYF.

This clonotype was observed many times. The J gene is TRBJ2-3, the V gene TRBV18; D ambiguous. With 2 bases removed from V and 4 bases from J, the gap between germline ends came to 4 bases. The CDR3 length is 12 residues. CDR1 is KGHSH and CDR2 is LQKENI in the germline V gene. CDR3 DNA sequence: TGTGCCAGCTCACCATTGGCAGATACGCAGTATTTT. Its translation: CASSPLADTQYF.

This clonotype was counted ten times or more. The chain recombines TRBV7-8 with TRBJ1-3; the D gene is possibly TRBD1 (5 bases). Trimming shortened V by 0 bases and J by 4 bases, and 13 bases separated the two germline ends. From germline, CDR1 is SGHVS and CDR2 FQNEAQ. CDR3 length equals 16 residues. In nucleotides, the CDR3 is TGTGCCAGCAGCTTAGCTGCCTTCGGGGGAGGAAACACCATATATTTT. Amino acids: CASSLAAFGGGNTIYF.

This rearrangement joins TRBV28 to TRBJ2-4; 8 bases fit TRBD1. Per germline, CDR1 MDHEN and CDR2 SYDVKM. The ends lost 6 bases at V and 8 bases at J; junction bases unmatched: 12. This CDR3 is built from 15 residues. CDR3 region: CASRHYGQGNDIQYF. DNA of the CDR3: TGTGCCAGCAGACACTACGGACAGGGTAACGACATTCAGTACTTC.

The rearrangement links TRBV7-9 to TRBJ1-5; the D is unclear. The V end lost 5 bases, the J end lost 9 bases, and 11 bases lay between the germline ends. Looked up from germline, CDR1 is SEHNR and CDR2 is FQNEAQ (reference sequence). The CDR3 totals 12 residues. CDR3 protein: CASSLDNRPQHF. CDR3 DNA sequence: TGTGCCAGCAGCCTCGACAACCGGCCCCAGCATTTT.

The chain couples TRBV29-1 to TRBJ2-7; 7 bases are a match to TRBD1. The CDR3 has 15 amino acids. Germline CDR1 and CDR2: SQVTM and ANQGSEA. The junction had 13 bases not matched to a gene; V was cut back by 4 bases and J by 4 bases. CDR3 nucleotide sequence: TGCAGCGTTGTTTACCACTCGGGACAGAAGTACGAGCAGTACTTC. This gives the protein CSVVYHSGQKYEQYF.

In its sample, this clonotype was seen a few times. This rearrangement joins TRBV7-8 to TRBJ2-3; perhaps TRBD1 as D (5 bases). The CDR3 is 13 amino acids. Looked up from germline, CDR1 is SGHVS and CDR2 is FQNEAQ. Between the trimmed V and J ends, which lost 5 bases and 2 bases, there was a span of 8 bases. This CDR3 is CASSSGHTDTQYF. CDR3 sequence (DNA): TGTGCCAGCAGCAGTGGACACACAGATACGCAGTATTTT.

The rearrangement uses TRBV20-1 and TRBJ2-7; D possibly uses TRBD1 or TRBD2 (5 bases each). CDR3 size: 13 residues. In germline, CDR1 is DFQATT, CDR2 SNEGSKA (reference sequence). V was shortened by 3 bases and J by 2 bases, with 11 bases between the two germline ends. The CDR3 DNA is TGCAGTGCTAGTAGAAGAGGGGCCTACGAGCAGTACTTC. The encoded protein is CSASRRGAYEQYF.

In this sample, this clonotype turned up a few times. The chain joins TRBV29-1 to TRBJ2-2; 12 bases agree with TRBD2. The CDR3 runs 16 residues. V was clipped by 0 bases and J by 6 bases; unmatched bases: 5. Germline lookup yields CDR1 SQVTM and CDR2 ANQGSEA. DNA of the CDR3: TGCAGCGTTGAAGACGGACTAGCGGGAAGGGCCGGGGAGCTGTTTTTT. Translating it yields CSVEDGLAGRAGELFF.

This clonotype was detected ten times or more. DNA of the CDR3: TGCAGTGCCATCACCCCGGGACTAGCGGGACAAGAGACCCAGTACTTC. Protein: CSAITPGLAGQETQYF. The chain employs TRBV20-1 and TRBJ2-5; 13 bases are a match to TRBD2. The V gene end was trimmed by 6 bases and the J gene end by 2 bases; junction bases not matched to a gene: 9. CDR1 and CDR2 from the germline V gene are DFQATT and SNEGSKA (reference sequence). There are 16 residues in the CDR3.

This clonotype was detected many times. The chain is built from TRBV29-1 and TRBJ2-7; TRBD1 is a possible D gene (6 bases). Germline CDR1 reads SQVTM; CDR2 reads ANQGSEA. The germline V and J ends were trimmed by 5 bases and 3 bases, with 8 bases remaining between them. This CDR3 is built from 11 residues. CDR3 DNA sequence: TGCAGCGTTAGACAGGTCTACGAGCAGTACTTC. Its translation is CSVRQVYEQYF.